A selection of T cell receptor beta chains follows, all from one sample in a study of shared clonotypes between healthy human individuals. Clones were read by immunoSEQ multiplex PCR, and TCRdb kept only the in-frame ones, dropping some. The repertoire holds fewer than 2.5 million clones, more than 85% seen once, with 0.36% in the top ten. Sequencing was carried out using naive CD4+ T cells from PBMCs. The receptors stem from a man in his late teens or twenties in good health. Some clones in this sample may be carry-over from other donors' samples. CDR3s include the opening cysteine and the closing phenylalanine or tryptophan. D genes are given only for firm matches.

TRBV11-1	TRBJ2-2	TRBD2	CASTLAANTGELFF
TRBV6-6	TRBJ1-2	TRBD1	CASSRQGNYGYTF
TRBV6-1	TRBJ2-7	-	CASSPSYEQYF
TRBV7-3	TRBJ2-6	-	CASSLLGSPGANVLTF
TRBV5-1	TRBJ2-7	-	CASSSTVNSYEQYF
TRBV11-1	TRBJ2-1	TRBD2	CASSLEPGLGYGEQFF
TRBV5-6	TRBJ2-5	TRBD2	CASSLVSGRAGTQYF
TRBV5-6	TRBJ1-1	-	CASSLGHRVNTEAFF
TRBV5-4	TRBJ2-2	-	CASSLATGELFF
TRBV5-1	TRBJ2-1	-	CASSLALGGGDEQFF
TRBV2	TRBJ2-1	-	CASRESLTGSYNEQFF
TRBV6-1	TRBJ2-3	-	CASSEGPPALGTDTQYF
TRBV2	TRBJ2-2	TRBD2	CASSREQGLAVAGELFF
TRBV5-1	TRBJ2-3	TRBD2	CASSPPGGPADTQYF
TRBV15	TRBJ2-3	-	CATSRSAGTRSIF
TRBV6-5	TRBJ1-5	-	CASSRDHRPNQPQHF
TRBV19	TRBJ1-1	-	CASSELTGLTEAFF
TRBV11-2	TRBJ1-2	-	CASSLTIRGNYGYTF
TRBV7-9	TRBJ2-1	TRBD1	CASSPTGQGPAGEQFF
TRBV5-6	TRBJ2-1	-	CASSSFGLTYNEQFF
TRBV19	TRBJ2-3	TRBD2	CASSPRTSRSTDTQYF
TRBV7-4	TRBJ1-3	-	CASSLCQSNGSGNTIYF
TRBV2	TRBJ2-5	-	CASRRKETQYF
TRBV5-6	TRBJ2-7	TRBD1	CASSTDTGGVPYEQYF
TRBV30	TRBJ2-7	TRBD2	CAGTSGIAYEQYF
TRBV28	TRBJ1-4	-	CASSSVPLSEKLFF
TRBV5-1	TRBJ2-2	-	CASSWGGQANTGELFF
TRBV5-1	TRBJ2-1	TRBD2	CASRGGVVFEDEQFF
TRBV28	TRBJ1-5	-	CASSAGAVPQHF
TRBV19	TRBJ2-7	TRBD1	CASSVDRAAEQYF
TRBV5-1	TRBJ2-7	TRBD1	CASSLDGQGWYEQYF
TRBV6-6	TRBJ1-6	-	CASTGPSSYNSPLHF
TRBV4-1	TRBJ2-1	-	CASSQAIPVYNEQFF
TRBV14	TRBJ2-2	-	CASSQRESGTGELFF
TRBV7-2	TRBJ1-6	-	CASSLTGTGYNSPLHF
TRBV7-2	TRBJ2-1	-	CASSLARGSYNEQFF
TRBV5-4	TRBJ1-2	-	CASSIPTGNYGYTF
TRBV6-5	TRBJ1-2	TRBD1	CASSYLSTGRTYGYTF
TRBV28	TRBJ1-5	-	CASSSPPGKDNQPQHF
TRBV28	TRBJ1-4	-	CASSTGTLEKLFF
TRBV15	TRBJ1-2	-	CATTQANYGYTF
TRBV30	TRBJ1-2	-	CAWNDGTKRKRDYGYTF
TRBV11-2	TRBJ1-4	-	CASSLESGEKLFF
TRBV6-5	TRBJ2-2	-	CAIQSLGAAGELFF
TRBV5-1	TRBJ2-7	TRBD2	CASSLAGTSGPSYEQYF
TRBV30	TRBJ1-2	-	CAWIWGGRANYGYTF
TRBV30	TRBJ2-2	-	CAWSVHWVVGSPGELFF
TRBV6-1	TRBJ1-5	-	CASSGPLGGANQPQHF
TRBV29-1	TRBJ2-7	-	CSVVRGDYEQYF
TRBV14	TRBJ2-7	TRBD2	CASSQPSGSFEQYF
TRBV5-4	TRBJ2-5	TRBD2	CASSFTSGSTQETQYF
TRBV19	TRBJ2-1	-	CASRRGRSPMGEQFF
TRBV10-2	TRBJ2-7	TRBD2	CASSLTSGSSLEQYF
TRBV4-3	TRBJ2-7	TRBD2	CASSQGLAGVEQYF
TRBV7-8	TRBJ2-3	-	CASSFQSDTQYF
TRBV4-1	TRBJ2-7	-	CASSQDPAGTYEQYF
TRBV7-9	TRBJ2-5	-	CASSPLAGKETQYF
TRBV29-1	TRBJ2-2	TRBD1	CSVGGRGSHTGELFF
TRBV6-5	TRBJ1-5	-	CASSYPGDNQPQHF
TRBV28	TRBJ2-7	-	CASSYVLSYEQYF